A single sample gave rise to the 14 T cell receptor beta chains below, sequenced in a study of blood T cell repertoires in COVID-19. TCRdb's copy holds only in-frame clones and misses some; the assay was immunoSEQ multiplex PCR. The data hold fewer than 300,000 clones, with about 87% observed a single time. The sample taken for sequencing was peripheral blood. The receptor source for this set is a man in his sixties who had recovered from COVID-19.

The rearrangement joins TRBV11-2 to TRBJ2-1; tentative D call: TRBD1 (5 bases). The V end lost 1 base, the J end lost 5 bases, and 12 bases lay between the germline ends. Germline lookup yields CDR1 SGHAT and CDR2 FQNNGV. The CDR3 loop spans 15 amino acids. The CDR3, as DNA: TGTGCCAGCAGCTTAGTGCCCAGGGTCGACAATGAGCAGTTCTTC. It codes for CASSLVPRVDNEQFF.

The chain recombines TRBV27 with TRBJ2-7; 12 bases are shared with TRBD1. CDR3 length: 16 amino acids. In germline, CDR1 is MNHEY, CDR2 SMNVEV (reference sequence). V trimming: 5 bases; J trimming: 5 bases; junction bases outside the gene matches: 10. The CDR3 reads CASSPLTGTGGHEQYF. The CDR3 region has the DNA TGTGCCAGCAGTCCTCTGACCGGGACAGGGGGCCACGAGCAGTACTTC.

The CDR3 region is CASSPRLTYEQYF. The CDR3, as DNA: TGTGCCAGCAGCCCCAGGCTAACCTACGAGCAGTACTTC. The chain links TRBV3-1 (or the pseudogene TRBV3-2) to TRBJ2-7, with no clear D. The CDR3 totals 13 residues. V was clipped by 4 bases and J by 2 bases, with 9 bases between them. Germline CDR1 is LGHDT and CDR2 is YNNKEL (reference sequence).

This chain connects TRBV7-8 to TRBJ2-5, with 10 bases aligning to TRBD2. Germline-derived CDR1 and CDR2 are SGHVS and FQNEAQ. V lost 4 bases and J lost 5; bases outside the gene matches: 10. This CDR3 is built from 16 residues. CDR3 region: CASSSFGTSDKETQYF. The CDR3 DNA follows: TGTGCCAGCAGCTCTTTCGGGACTAGCGACAAGGAGACCCAGTACTTC.

The V call is TRBV6-5, the J call TRBJ1-2; 9 bases are shared with TRBD1. V trimming: 7 bases; J trimming: 3 bases; junction bases outside the gene matches: 6. CDR3 length equals 14 residues. The germline CDR1 and CDR2 sequences are MNHEY and SVGAGI. DNA of the CDR3: TGTGCCAGCATTTTCTGGACAGGGGACTATGGCTACACCTTC. Its protein is CASIFWTGDYGYTF.

This clone appeared a single time. The chain uses TRBV30 and TRBJ1-1; 11 nucleotides line up with TRBD1. The germline V gene has CDR1 GTSNPN and CDR2 SVGIG (reference sequence). The CDR3 runs to 15 residues. With 2 bases clipped from V and 7 bases from J, the junction kept 9 bases outside the gene matches. The CDR3 bases are TGTGCCTGGAGTACGATAGGACAGGGGGCGGTTGAAGCTTTCTTT. Its translation: CAWSTIGQGAVEAFF.

The V call is TRBV7-3, the J call TRBJ2-3; TRBD2 matches 13 bases. V was pared by 4 bases and J by 4 bases, with 8 bases of the junction left unmatched. CDR3 length equals 17 residues. Germline assignment: CDR1 SGHTA and CDR2 FQGTGA. CDR3 protein: CASSSPGLAGRSDTQYF. The CDR3 nucleotides read TGTGCCAGCAGCTCTCCGGGACTAGCGGGGCGGTCAGATACGCAGTATTTT. Full variable domain (rest looked up from reference TRBV7-3 and TRBJ2-3): GAGVSQTPSNKVTEKGKYVELRCDPISGHTALYWYRQSLGQGPEFLIYFQGTGAADDSGLPNDRFFAVRPEGSVSTLKIQRTERGDSAVYLCASSSPGLAGRSDTQYFGPGTRLTVL.

The chain couples TRBV7-2 to TRBJ2-5; 10 bases fit TRBD2. Germline-derived CDR1 and CDR2 are SGHTA and FQGNSA. The CDR3 is made up of 13 amino acids. V was clipped by 8 bases and J by 5 bases; unmatched bases: 5. CDR3 amino acids: CASERGGMETQYF. CDR3 in DNA: TGTGCCAGCGAGCGGGGGGGAATGGAGACCCAGTACTTC.

In its sample, this clone was seen a few times. The rearrangement joins TRBV3-1 (or the pseudogene TRBV3-2) to TRBJ1-1; D unclear. The CDR3 contains 14 residues. Germline CDR1 and CDR2: LGHDT and YNNKEL (reference sequence). Trimming cost V 2 bases and J 1 base, with 8 bases left between them. The CDR3 DNA is TGTGCCAGCAGCCAAATGCGGGAGAACACTGAAGCTTTCTTT. Protein product: CASSQMRENTEAFF.

The V gene is TRBV6-5, the J gene TRBJ1-2; D is undetermined. CDR3 size: 13 residues. Germline assignment: CDR1 MNHEY and CDR2 SVGAGI. V lost 4 bases and J lost 8, with 14 bases in between. CDR3 protein: CASSLAGWSGYTF. Written as DNA, the CDR3 is TGTGCCAGCAGTTTGGCGGGGTGGTCGGGCTACACCTTC.

The chain combines TRBV2 with TRBJ2-7, with D unresolved. The V gene lost 0 bases and the J gene lost 2 bases, with 8 bases spanning the gap. Germline CDR1 reads SNHLY; CDR2 reads FYNNEI. The CDR3 spans 14 residues. The CDR3 loop is CASSEAGTAYEQYF. In DNA, the CDR3 is TGTGCCAGCAGTGAAGCAGGAACAGCCTACGAGCAGTACTTC.

This rearrangement joins TRBV5-4 to TRBJ2-1; 10 positions match TRBD2. The CDR3 loop spans 16 amino acids. With V trimmed by 0 bases and J by 7 bases, 7 bases remained unmatched. CDR1 and CDR2 (germline): SGHNT, YYREEE (reference sequence). CDR3 DNA sequence: TGTGCCAGCAGCTTGGTACGGGCTAGCGGGGGAAATGAGCAGTTCTTC. It yields the protein CASSLVRASGGNEQFF.

The chain uses TRBV6-5 and TRBJ2-7; D perhaps matches TRBD2 (6 bases). This CDR3 is 15 amino acids long. Trimming left V 5 bases short and J 0 bases short, with 14 bases between. CDR1 is MNHEY, CDR2 SVGAGI, per germline. CDR3 sequence (DNA): TGTGCCAGCAGTCAGGTATGGCGGGGCTCCTACGAGCAGTACTTC. As protein: CASSQVWRGSYEQYF.

The V call is TRBV19, the J call TRBJ2-7; D may be TRBD1 (5 bases). This CDR3 has 15 amino acids. V was trimmed by 1 base and J by 3 bases, leaving 13 bases between them. CDR1 and CDR2 from the germline V gene are LNHDA and SQIVND (reference sequence). The CDR3 bases are TGTGCCAGTAGTATAGGTATGGGGCAGAGCTACGAGCAGTACTTC. It translates to CASSIGMGQSYEQYF.